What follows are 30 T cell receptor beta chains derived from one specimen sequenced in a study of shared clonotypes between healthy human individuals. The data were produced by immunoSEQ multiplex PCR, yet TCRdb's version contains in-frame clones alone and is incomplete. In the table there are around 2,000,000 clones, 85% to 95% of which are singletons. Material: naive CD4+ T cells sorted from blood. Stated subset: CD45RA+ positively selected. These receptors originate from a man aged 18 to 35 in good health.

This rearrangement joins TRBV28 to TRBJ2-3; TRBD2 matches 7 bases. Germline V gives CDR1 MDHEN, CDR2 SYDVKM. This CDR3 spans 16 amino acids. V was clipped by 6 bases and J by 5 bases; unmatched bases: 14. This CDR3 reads CASSLSGLPRVDTQYF. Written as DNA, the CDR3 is TGTGCCAGCAGCCTATCGGGACTACCTAGAGTAGATACGCAGTATTTT.

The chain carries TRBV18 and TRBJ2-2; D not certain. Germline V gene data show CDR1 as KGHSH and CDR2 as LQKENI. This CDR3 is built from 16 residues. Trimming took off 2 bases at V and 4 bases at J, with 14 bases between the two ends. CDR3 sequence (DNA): TGTGCCAGCTCACCAAGTCTGGGGTCGGGCACCGGGGAGCTGTTTTTT. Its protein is CASSPSLGSGTGELFF.

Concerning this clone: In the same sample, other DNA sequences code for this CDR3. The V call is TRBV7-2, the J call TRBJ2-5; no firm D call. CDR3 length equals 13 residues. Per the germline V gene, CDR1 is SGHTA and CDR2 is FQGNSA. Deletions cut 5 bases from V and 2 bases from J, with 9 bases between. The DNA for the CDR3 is TGTGCCAGCAGCCAACGAACACAAGAGACCCAGTACTTC. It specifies CASSQRTQETQYF.

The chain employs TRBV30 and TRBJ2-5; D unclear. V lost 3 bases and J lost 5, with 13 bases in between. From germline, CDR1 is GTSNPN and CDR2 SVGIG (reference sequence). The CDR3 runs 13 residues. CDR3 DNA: TGTGCCTGGAGGGAACTTCCGCGGGAGACCCAGTACTTC. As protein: CAWRELPRETQYF.

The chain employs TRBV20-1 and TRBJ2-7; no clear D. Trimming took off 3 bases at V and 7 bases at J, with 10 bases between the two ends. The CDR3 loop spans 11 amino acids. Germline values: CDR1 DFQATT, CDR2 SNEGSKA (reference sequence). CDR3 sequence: CSARPAGEQYF. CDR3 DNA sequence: TGCAGTGCTAGGCCCGCCGGGGAGCAGTACTTC.

The CDR3 nucleotides read TGTGCCAGCACGACAGCTAACACTGAAGCTTTCTTT. Translation gives CASTTANTEAFF. The chain links TRBV25-1 to TRBJ1-1; D possibly corresponds to TRBD1 (5 bases). The V gene's germline CDR1 is MGHDK and CDR2 SYGVNS. Between the trimmed V and J ends, which lost 7 bases and 2 bases, there was a span of 8 bases. This CDR3 region has 12 residues.

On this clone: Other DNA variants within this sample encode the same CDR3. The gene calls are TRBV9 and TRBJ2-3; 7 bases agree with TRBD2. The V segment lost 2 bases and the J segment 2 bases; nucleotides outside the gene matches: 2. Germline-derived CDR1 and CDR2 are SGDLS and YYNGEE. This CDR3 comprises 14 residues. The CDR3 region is CASSVGGITDTQYF. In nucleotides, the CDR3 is TGTGCCAGCAGCGTGGGAGGGATCACAGATACGCAGTATTTT.

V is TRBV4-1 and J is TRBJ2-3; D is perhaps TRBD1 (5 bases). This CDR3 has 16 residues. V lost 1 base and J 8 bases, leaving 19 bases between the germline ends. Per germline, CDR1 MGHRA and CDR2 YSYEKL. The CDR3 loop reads CASSQGRGTRLGTQYF. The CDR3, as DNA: TGCGCCAGCAGCCAAGGAAGGGGCACTCGGCTGGGTACGCAGTATTTT.

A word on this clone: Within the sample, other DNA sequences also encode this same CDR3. The CDR3 is CASSVDDRRNTEAFF. The CDR3 coding sequence is TGTGCCAGCAGCGTAGATGACAGGCGAAACACTGAAGCTTTCTTT. The chain joins TRBV9 to TRBJ1-1, with D possibly matching TRBD1 (6 bases). The V and J ends lost 0 bases and 2 bases respectively, with 11 bases between them. The CDR3 sequence is 15 residues long. In germline, CDR1 is SGDLS, CDR2 YYNGEE.

CDR3 in amino acids: CASSPSEAGREKLFF. Written as DNA, the CDR3 is TGTGCCAGCTCACCAAGCGAGGCAGGGAGGGAAAAACTGTTTTTT. The gene calls are TRBV18 and TRBJ1-4; maybe TRBD1 (5 bases). V was shortened by 2 bases and J by 8 bases, with 15 bases between the two germline ends. The CDR3 runs 15 residues. Germline V gives CDR1 KGHSH, CDR2 LQKENI.

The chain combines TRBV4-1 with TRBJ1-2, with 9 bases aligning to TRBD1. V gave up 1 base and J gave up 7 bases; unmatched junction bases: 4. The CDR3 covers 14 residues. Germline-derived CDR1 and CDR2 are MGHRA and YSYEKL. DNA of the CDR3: TGCGCCAGCAGCCAAGTTAGGGACAGGGCTGGCTACACCTTC. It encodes CASSQVRDRAGYTF.

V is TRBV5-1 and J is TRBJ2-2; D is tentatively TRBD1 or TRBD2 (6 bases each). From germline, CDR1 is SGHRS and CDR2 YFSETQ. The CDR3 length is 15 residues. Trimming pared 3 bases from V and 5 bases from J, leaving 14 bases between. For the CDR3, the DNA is TGCGCCAGCAGCTCCGAGGGGGGCCGGACCGGGGAGCTGTTTTTT. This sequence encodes CASSSEGGRTGELFF.

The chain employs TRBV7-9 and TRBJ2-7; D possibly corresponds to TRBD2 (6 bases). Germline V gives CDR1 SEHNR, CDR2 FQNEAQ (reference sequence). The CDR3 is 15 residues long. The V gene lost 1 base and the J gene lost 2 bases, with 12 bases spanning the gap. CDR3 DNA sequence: TGTGCCAGCAGCTTAGGGGGGGAGGTACCCTACGAGCAGTACTTC. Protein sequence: CASSLGGEVPYEQYF. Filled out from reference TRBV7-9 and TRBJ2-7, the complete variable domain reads DTGVSQNPRHKITKRGQNVTFRCDPISEHNRLYWYRQTLGQGPEFLTYFQNEAQLEKSRLLSDRFSAERPKGSFSTLEIQRTEQGDSAMYLCASSLGGEVPYEQYFGPGTRLTVT.

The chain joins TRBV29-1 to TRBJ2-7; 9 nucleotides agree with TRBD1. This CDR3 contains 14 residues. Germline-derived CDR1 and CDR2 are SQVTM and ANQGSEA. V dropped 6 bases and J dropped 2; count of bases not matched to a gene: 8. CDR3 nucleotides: TGCAGCGTGTCCCAACGGGACAGGGCCTACGAGCAGTACTTC. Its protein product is CSVSQRDRAYEQYF.

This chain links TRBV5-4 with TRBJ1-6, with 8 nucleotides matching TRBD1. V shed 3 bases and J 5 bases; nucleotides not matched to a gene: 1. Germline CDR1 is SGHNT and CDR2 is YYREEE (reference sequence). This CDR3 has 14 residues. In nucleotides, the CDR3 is TGTGCCAGCAGCTCGACAGGGGATAATTCACCCCTCCACTTT. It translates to CASSSTGDNSPLHF.

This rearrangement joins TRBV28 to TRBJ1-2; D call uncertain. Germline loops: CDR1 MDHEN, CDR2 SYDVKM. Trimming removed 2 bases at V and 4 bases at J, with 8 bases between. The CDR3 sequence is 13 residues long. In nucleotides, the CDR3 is TGTGCCAGCAGTTTAGAGACGGGCTATGGCTACACCTTC. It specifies CASSLETGYGYTF.

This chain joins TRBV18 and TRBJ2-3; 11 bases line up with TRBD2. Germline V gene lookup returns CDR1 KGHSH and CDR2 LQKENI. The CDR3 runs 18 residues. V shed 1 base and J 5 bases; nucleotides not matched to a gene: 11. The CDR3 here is CASSPRILTSGAGDTQYF. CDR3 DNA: TGTGCCAGCTCACCACGAATCTTGACTAGCGGGGCGGGAGATACGCAGTATTTT. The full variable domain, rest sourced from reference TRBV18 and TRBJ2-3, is NAGVMQNPRHLVRRRGQEARLRCSPMKGHSHVYWYRQLPEEGLKFMVYLQKENIIDESGMPKERFSAEFPKEGPSILRIQQVVRGDSAAYFCASSPRILTSGAGDTQYFGPGTRLTVL.

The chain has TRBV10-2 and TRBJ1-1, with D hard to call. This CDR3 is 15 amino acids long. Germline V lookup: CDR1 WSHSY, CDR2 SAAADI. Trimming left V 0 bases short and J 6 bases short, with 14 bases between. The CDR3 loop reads CASSESVGSGSEAFF. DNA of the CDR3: TGCGCCAGCAGTGAGTCAGTAGGCAGTGGCTCTGAAGCTTTCTTT.

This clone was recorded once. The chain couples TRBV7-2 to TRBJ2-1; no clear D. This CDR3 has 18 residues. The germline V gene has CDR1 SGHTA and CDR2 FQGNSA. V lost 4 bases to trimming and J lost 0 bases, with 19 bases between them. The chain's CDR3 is CASSSPSSPVSSYNEQFF. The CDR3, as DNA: TGTGCCAGCAGCTCTCCTTCTAGTCCCGTTAGCTCCTACAATGAGCAGTTCTTC.

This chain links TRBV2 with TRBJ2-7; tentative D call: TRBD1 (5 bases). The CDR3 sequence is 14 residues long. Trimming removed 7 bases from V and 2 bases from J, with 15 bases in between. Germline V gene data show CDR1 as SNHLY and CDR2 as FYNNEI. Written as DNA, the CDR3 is TGTGCCAGCACCGCGCAGGGTAGAACCTACGAGCAGTACTTC. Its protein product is CASTAQGRTYEQYF.

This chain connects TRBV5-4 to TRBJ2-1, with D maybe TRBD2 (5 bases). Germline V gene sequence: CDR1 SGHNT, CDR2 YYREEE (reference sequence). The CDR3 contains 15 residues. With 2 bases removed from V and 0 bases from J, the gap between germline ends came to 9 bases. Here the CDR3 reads CASSFSGDSYNEQFF. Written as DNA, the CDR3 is TGTGCCAGCAGCTTCAGCGGAGACTCCTACAATGAGCAGTTCTTC.

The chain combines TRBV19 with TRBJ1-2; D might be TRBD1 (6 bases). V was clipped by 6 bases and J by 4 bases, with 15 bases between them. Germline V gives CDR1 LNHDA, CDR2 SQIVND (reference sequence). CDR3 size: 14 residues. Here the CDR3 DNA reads TGTGCCAGTAGGACCCCCGACAGGTTCTATGGCTACACCTTC. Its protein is CASRTPDRFYGYTF.

CDR3 sequence: CASAPGDRAGEQYF. CDR3 in DNA: TGCGCCAGCGCGCCAGGCGACAGGGCGGGCGAGCAGTACTTC. The rearrangement joins TRBV5-1 to TRBJ2-7, with TRBD1 matching 7 bases. Trimming took 7 bases from V and 6 from J; bases not matched to a gene: 13. This CDR3 is built from 14 residues. Germline loops: CDR1 SGHRS, CDR2 YFSETQ.

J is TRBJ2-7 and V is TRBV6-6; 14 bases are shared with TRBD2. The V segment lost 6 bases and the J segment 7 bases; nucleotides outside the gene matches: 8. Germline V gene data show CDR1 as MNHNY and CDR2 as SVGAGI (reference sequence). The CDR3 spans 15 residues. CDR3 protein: CASSDGTSGSDEQYF. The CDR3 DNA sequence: TGTGCCAGCAGCGACGGGACTAGCGGGAGCGATGAGCAGTACTTC.

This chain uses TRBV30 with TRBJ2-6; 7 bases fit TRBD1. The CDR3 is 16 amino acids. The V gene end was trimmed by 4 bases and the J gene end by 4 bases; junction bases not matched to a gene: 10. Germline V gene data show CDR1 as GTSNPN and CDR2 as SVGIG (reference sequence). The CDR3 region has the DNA TGTGCCTGGACCCCCCAGGGACAGACCGGGGCCAACGTCCTGACTTTC. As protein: CAWTPQGQTGANVLTF.

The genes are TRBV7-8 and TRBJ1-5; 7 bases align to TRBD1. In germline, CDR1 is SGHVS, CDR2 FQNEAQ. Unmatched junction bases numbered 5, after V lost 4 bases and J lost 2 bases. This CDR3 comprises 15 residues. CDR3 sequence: CASSSDRARNQPQHF. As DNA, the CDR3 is TGTGCCAGCAGCTCCGACAGGGCCCGCAATCAGCCCCAGCATTTT.

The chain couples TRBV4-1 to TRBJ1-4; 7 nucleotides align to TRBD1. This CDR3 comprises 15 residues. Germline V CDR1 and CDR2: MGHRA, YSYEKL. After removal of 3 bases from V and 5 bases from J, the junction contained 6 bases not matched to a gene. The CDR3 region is CASSHTQGRNEKLFF. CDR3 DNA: TGCGCCAGCAGCCACACACAGGGGAGGAATGAAAAACTGTTTTTT.

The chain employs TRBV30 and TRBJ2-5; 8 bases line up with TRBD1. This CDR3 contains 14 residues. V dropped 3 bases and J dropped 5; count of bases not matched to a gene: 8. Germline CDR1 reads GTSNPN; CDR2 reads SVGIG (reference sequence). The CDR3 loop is CAWSPGGRGETQYF. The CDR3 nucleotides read TGTGCCTGGAGCCCAGGGGGCCGGGGGGAGACCCAGTACTTC.

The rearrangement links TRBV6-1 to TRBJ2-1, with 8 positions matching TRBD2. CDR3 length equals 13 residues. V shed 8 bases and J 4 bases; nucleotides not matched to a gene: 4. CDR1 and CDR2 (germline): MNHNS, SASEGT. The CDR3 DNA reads TGTGCCAGCCTAGCGGGTTTTTACAATGAGCAGTTCTTC. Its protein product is CASLAGFYNEQFF.

The CDR3 coding sequence is TGTGCCATCAGCCGGGACAGGGCAAATTCACCCCTCCACTTT. Its protein product is CAISRDRANSPLHF. This chain connects TRBV10-3 to TRBJ1-6; 9 bases fit TRBD1. Per germline, CDR1 ENHRY and CDR2 SYGVKD. The CDR3 runs to 14 residues. V was pared by 6 bases and J by 7 bases, with 4 bases of the junction left unmatched.